This T cell receptor beta chain was observed in a study of T cell responses to AZD1222 COVID-19 vaccine. Libraries were prepared by immunoSEQ multiplex PCR; TCRdb keeps only in-frame clonotypes and omits some of them. The sample holds 75,000 to 95,000 clones, 80% to 90% seen once. The CDR3 totals 15 residues. With 6 bases clipped from V and 5 bases from J, the junction kept 12 bases outside the gene matches. Germline CDR1 MNHEY, CDR2 SVGAGI. As regards this clone: Its antigen is undetermined.

Study results and limitations: Only five or six individuals given AZD1222 were seropositive at baseline. Clonal diversity was possibly underestimated, and the donors were mostly white British, with more females.

V gene TRBV6-5 combines with J gene TRBJ1-2; 7 bases are shared with TRBD1. This receptor was taken from an adult in good health. This specimen was peripheral blood, taken on day 0 of AZD1222 vaccination. This CDR3 is CASRGPVGDRYGYTF. In DNA, the CDR3 is TGTGCCAGCAGGGGACCAGTGGGGGACAGATATGGCTACACCTTC.